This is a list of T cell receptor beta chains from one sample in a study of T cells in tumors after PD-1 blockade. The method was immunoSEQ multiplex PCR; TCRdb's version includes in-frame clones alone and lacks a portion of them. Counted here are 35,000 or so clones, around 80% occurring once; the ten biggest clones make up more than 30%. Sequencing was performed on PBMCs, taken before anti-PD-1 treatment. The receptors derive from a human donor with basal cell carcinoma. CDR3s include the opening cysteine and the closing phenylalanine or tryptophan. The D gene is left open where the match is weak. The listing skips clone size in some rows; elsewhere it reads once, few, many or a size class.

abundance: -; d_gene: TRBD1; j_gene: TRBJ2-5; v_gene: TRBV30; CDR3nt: TGTGCCTGGAGTCGGATGAGGACAGGGGAGACCCAGTACTTC; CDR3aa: CAWSRMRTGETQYF
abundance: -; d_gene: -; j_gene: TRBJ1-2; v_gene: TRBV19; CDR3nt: TGTGCCAGTAGTATTCCGGATGATAGGGTCTATGGCTACACCTTC; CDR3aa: CASSIPDDRVYGYTF
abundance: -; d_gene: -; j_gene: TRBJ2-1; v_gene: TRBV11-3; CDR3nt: TGTGCCAGCCGCCGGAGGGTGTTGGATGAGCAGTTCTTC; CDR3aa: CASRRRVLDEQFF
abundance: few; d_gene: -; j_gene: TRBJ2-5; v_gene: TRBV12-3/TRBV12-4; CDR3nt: TGTGCCAGCGTCGGGGTTGGAGAGACCCAGTACTTC; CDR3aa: CASVGVGETQYF
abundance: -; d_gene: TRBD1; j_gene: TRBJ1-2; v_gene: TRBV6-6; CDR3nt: TGTGCCAGCAGGTCGACAGGGGGTACCTATGGCTACACCTTC; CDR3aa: CASRSTGGTYGYTF
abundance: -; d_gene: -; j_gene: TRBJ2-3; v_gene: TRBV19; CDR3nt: TGTGCCAGTAGTATCCCCTACAACACAGATACGCAGTATTTT; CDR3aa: CASSIPYNTDTQYF
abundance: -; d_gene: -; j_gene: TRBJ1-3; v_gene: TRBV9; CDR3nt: TGTGCCAGCAGCACGGGGGGTACAGGAAACACCATATATTTT; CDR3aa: CASSTGGTGNTIYF
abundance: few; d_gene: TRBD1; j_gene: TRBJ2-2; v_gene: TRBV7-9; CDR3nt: TGTGCCAGCAGCTTTTCCGGACAGGCCGGGGAGCTGTTTTTT; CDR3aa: CASSFSGQAGELFF
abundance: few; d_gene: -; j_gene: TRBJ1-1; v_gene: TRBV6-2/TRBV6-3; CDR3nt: TGTGCCAGCAGTTTTATACTTGGCGAAGGGGGATGGCTTAATGAAGCTTTCTTT; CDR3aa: CASSFILGEGGWLNEAFF
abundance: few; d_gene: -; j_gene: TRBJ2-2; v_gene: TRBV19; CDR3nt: TGTGCCAGTAGTGAGTCACTCTCATTTAACGGGGAGCTGTTTTTT; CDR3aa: CASSESLSFNGELFF
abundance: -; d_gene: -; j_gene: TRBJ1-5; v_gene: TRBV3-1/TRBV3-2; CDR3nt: TGTGCCAGCAGCCAGAGCTATGGGGGGGGGAGCAATCAGCCCCAGCATTTT; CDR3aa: CASSQSYGGGSNQPQHF
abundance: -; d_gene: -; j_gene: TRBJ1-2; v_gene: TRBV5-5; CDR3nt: TGTGCCAGCAGCTTGGGGCCGGGGGCACTTGAGGGCTACACCTTC; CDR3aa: CASSLGPGALEGYTF
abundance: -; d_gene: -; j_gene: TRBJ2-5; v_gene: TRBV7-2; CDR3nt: TGTGCCAGCAGCCCCAGCCAGGGGCCGATACAAGAGACCCAGTACTTC; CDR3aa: CASSPSQGPIQETQYF
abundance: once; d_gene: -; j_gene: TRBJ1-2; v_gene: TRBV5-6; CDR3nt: TGTGCCAGCAGCTTGGAGGCCTTTTCTGGGGGCTACACCTTC; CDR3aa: CASSLEAFSGGYTF
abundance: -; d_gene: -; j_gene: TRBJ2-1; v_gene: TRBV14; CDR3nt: TGTGCCAGCAGCCAAGAAAAGGCAGGGTTATGGAATGAGCAGTTCTTC; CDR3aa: CASSQEKAGLWNEQFF
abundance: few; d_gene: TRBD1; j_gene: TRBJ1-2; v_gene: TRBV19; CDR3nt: TGTGCCAGTAGGTCGCACAGGGGGCTTGGCTACACCTTC; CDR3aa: CASRSHRGLGYTF
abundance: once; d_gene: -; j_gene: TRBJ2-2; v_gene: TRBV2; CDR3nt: TGTGCCAGCAGAGGGACAACGAACACCGGGGAGCTGTTTTTT; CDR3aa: CASRGTTNTGELFF
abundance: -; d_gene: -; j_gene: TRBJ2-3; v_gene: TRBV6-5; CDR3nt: TGTGCCAGCAGTTACTCCAAGGGCACAGATACGCAGTATTTT; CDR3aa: CASSYSKGTDTQYF
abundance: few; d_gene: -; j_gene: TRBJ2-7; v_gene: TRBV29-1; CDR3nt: TGCAGCGTGGGTTCTTCCCCTTACGAGCAGTACTTC; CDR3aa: CSVGSSPYEQYF
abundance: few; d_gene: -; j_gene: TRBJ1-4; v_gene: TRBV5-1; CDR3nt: TGCGCCAGCAGCTTGGTGGCAGGGGTTGAGGAAAAACTGTTTTTT; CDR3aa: CASSLVAGVEEKLFF
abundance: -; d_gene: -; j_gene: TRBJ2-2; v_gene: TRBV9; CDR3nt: TGTGCCAGCAGCGTAGACGGATACACCGGGGAGCTGTTTTTT; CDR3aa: CASSVDGYTGELFF
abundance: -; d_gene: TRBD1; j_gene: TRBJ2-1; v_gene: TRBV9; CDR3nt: TGTGCCAGCAGCGTAGGAAGTCAGGGGGCGGGAAATGAGCAGTTCTTC; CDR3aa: CASSVGSQGAGNEQFF
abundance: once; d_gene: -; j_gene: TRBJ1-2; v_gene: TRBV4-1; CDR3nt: TGCGCCAGCAGCCAAGGAGGGGGTCACTATGGCTACACCTTC; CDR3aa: CASSQGGGHYGYTF
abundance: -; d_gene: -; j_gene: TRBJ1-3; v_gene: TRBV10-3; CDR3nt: TGTGCCATCAGTGATCGTGGGGGGCCCTATATTCTCTCTGGAAACACCATATATTTT; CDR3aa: CAISDRGGPYILSGNTIYF
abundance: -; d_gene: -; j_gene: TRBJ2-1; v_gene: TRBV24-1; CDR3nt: TGTGCCACCAGTGATTTTGGGAGCGGGTCGAGCTCCTACAATGAGCAGTTCTTC; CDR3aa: CATSDFGSGSSSYNEQFF
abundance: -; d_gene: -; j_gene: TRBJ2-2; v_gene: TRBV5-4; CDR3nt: TGTGCCAGCAGCTTGGAGATACAGACTGGGGAGCTGTTTTTT; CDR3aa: CASSLEIQTGELFF
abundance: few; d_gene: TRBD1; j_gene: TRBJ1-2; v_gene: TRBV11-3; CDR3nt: TGTGCCAGACCGGGACAGGGCTACACCTTC; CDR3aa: CARPGQGYTF
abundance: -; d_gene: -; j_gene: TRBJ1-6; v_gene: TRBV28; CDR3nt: TGTGCCAGCACGTCCCCGGCGGTTAGCTCCTATAATTCACCCCTCCACTTT; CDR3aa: CASTSPAVSSYNSPLHF
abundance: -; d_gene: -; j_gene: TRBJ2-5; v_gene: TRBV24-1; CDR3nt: TGTGCCACCAGTGATTTGGTGGAGACCCAGTACTTC; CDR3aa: CATSDLVETQYF